A single TCR beta chain is shown here with its context. The antigen is undetermined. The record originates from a study of cytomegalovirus exposure and HLA in healthy donors. Background on the study: Researchers previously reported finding about 110 million unique TCR beta sequences from approximately 200 million T cells. Out of around 360 genotyped donors, about 76% belonged to the Caucasian-associated ancestry cluster. Study outcomes and limitations: Later work found that TCR association rates differed between HLA loci; DRB1 had the most and HLA-C the fewest.

The PCR employed 60 Vbeta primers together with 13 Jbeta primers. Some clones are missing from TCRdb's copy, which holds only in-frame ones; the method was immunoSEQ multiplex PCR. This sample has around 150,000 clones, with 50% to 75% found just once. Sequences were obtained from PBMCs. This clonotype was obtained from a woman aged 55-69 years in good health and CMV-seropositive.

The CDR3 DNA follows: TGTGCCAGCAGCTTACTGACAGGGGGCTTTGTGAACACTGAAGCTTTCTTT. Protein sequence: CASSLLTGGFVNTEAFF. The chain employs TRBV7-6 and TRBJ1-1; 10 bases agree with TRBD1. Germline V gene data show CDR1 as SGHVS and CDR2 as FNYEAQ. The CDR3 spans 17 residues. V lost 2 bases to trimming and J lost 0 bases; unmatched junction nucleotides: 6. Variable domain in full (rest from reference TRBV7-6 and TRBJ1-1): GAGVSQSPRYKVTKRGQDVALRCDPISGHVSLYWYRQALGQGPEFLTYFNYEAQQDKSGLPNDRFSAERPEGSISTLTIQRTEQRDSAMYRCASSLLTGGFVNTEAFFGQGTRLTVV.